This T cell receptor beta chain was profiled in a study of CD8 T cells in ankylosing spondylitis. Study results and caveats: A CD8+ phenotype characterized the disease-linked clones, which were relatively rare in peripheral blood. A TCR beta motif of roughly eight highly homologous variants seemed to mark ankylosing spondylitis blood.

In this sample, this clonotype turned up a few times. What it binds is not known. CDR1 is SEHNR and CDR2 is FQNEAQ in the germline V gene (reference sequence). V gave up 2 bases and J gave up 4 bases, with 12 bases separating them. The length of the CDR3 is 15 residues. Libraries of TCR beta came from quantitative 5'-RACE with molecular barcodes. MiXCR was run by TCRdb on the 5' RACE reads, yielding one entry per CDR3 protein. The sample lists approximately 30,000 distinct CDR3 sequences; 6.5% to 9.5% were seen once. Material: blood. The origin of this receptor is a male donor with ankylosing spondylitis or in good health (not recorded which). This chain links TRBV7-9 with TRBJ2-1, with D possibly matching TRBD1 (6 bases). The DNA for the CDR3 is TGTGCCAGCAGCTTATTGGCCAGGGGATACAATGAGCAGTTCTTC. Translating gives CASSLLARGYNEQFF.